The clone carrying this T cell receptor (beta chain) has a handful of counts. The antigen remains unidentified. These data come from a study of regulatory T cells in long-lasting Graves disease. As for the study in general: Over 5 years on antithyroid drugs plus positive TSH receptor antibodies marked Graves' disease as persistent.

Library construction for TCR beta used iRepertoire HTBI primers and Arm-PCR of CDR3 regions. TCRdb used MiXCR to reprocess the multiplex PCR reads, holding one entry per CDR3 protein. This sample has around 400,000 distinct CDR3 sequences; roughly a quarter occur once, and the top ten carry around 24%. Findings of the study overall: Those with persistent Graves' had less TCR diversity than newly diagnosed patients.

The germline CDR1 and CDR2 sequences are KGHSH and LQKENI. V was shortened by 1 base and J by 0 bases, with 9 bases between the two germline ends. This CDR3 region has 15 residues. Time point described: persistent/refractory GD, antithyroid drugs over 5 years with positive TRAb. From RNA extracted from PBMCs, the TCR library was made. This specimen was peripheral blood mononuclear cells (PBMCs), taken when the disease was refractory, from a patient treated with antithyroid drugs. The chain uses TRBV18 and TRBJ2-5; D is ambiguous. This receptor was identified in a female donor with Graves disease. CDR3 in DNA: TGTGCCAGCTCACCACTGGGGTCGTACCAAGAGACCCAGTACTTC. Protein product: CASSPLGSYQETQYF. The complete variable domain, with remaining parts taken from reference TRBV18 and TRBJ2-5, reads NAGVMQNPRHLVRRRGQEARLRCSPMKGHSHVYWYRQLPEEGLKFMVYLQKENIIDESGMPKERFSAEFPKEGPSILRIQQVVRGDSAAYFCASSPLGSYQETQYFGPGTRLLVL.